What follows are 32 T cell receptor beta chains derived from one specimen sequenced in a study of shared T cell receptors in the human thymus. Produced via immunoSEQ multiplex PCR; TCRdb's table is partial and in-frame only. In the table there are 450,000 to 650,000 clones, about 80% of which are singletons. These sequences were also reported in another study, on human thymus T cells.

Sequencing was done on a sample of thymocytes. These receptors were obtained from a boy younger than two with a congenital heart defect.

This clone was recorded only once. This chain connects TRBV5-6 to TRBJ1-1; D uncertain. The CDR3 sequence is 14 residues long. Trimming cost V 3 bases and J 0 bases, with 9 bases left between them. Germline-derived CDR1 and CDR2 are SGHDT and YYEEEE. The DNA for the CDR3 is TGTGCCAGCAGCTCGCTTACAGTGAACACTGAAGCTTTCTTT. It yields the protein CASSSLTVNTEAFF. The whole variable domain, filled in from reference TRBV5-6 and TRBJ1-1, reads DAGVTQSPTHLIKTRGQQVTLRCSPKSGHDTVSWYQQALGQGPQFIFQYYEEEERQRGNFPDRFSGHQFPNYSSELNVNALLLGDSALYLCASSSLTVNTEAFFGQGTRLTVV.

CDR3: CASSRKTSGRSYEQYF. The CDR3 DNA follows: TGTGCCAGCAGCCGAAAGACTAGCGGGAGGTCCTACGAGCAGTACTTC. The gene calls are TRBV28 and TRBJ2-7; 13 bases agree with TRBD2. The length of the CDR3 is 16 residues. Germline CDR1 is MDHEN and CDR2 is SYDVKM. V lost 6 bases, J lost 1 base, and 6 bases stayed unmatched.

The CDR3 here is CSAANGSNEQFF. In DNA, the CDR3 is TGCAGCGCTGCCAACGGGAGTAATGAGCAGTTCTTC. The chain has TRBV29-1 and TRBJ2-1, with D possibly being TRBD2 (6 bases). Germline loops: CDR1 SQVTM, CDR2 ANQGSEA. V dropped 7 bases and J dropped 7 bases, with 14 bases sitting between them. The CDR3 has 12 amino acids.

This chain links TRBV30 with TRBJ1-5; 9 nucleotides line up with TRBD1. This CDR3 is 18 amino acids long. Germline V gene lookup returns CDR1 GTSNPN and CDR2 SVGIG (reference sequence). The ends lost 0 bases at V and 2 bases at J; junction bases unmatched: 11. The DNA of the CDR3 is TGTGCCTGGAGTGTACGGGGGACAGGGTTAAGTGGCAATCAGCCCCAGCATTTT. It yields the protein CAWSVRGTGLSGNQPQHF.

The chain recombines TRBV27 with TRBJ1-2; 7 bases agree with TRBD1. The CDR3 contains 15 residues. Germline CDR1 and CDR2: MNHEY and SMNVEV (reference sequence). V lost 5 bases to trimming and J lost 2 bases; unmatched junction nucleotides: 8. CDR3 coding DNA: TGTGCCAGCAGTCCCCATGCAGGGGGGAACTATGGCTACACCTTC. Translating it yields CASSPHAGGNYGYTF.

CDR3: CASSSSPGHGLLVNEKLFF. CDR3 nucleotides: TGTGCCAGCAGTTCCTCCCCGGGCCATGGACTTTTGGTTAATGAAAAACTGTTTTTT. The chain couples TRBV28 to TRBJ1-4, with D unresolved. The V gene's germline CDR1 is MDHEN and CDR2 SYDVKM. The CDR3 contains 19 residues. Trimming pared 4 bases from V and 4 bases from J, leaving 25 bases between.

This sequence joins TRBV5-1 and TRBJ2-3, with 7 bases aligning to TRBD2. The CDR3 totals 15 residues. The germline V gene encodes CDR1 SGHRS and CDR2 YFSETQ. V lost 1 base to trimming and J lost 0 bases; unmatched junction nucleotides: 2. In nucleotides, the CDR3 is TGCGCCAGCAGCTTGAGCGGGACTAGCACAGATACGCAGTATTTT. This gives the protein CASSLSGTSTDTQYF.

This rearrangement joins TRBV19 to TRBJ2-5, with TRBD1 matching over 8 bases. The CDR3 runs to 16 residues. Germline V gene lookup returns CDR1 LNHDA and CDR2 SQIVND (reference sequence). Trimming cost V 1 base and J 1 base; bases outside gene matches: 5. CDR3 bases: TGTGCCAGTAGTATAGTGGGGGACAGGACCCAAGAGACCCAGTACTTC. This codes for CASSIVGDRTQETQYF.

V gene TRBV7-2 combines with J gene TRBJ2-7; TRBD2 aligns across 11 bases. This CDR3 has 16 residues. J was trimmed by 3 bases and V by 7 bases; bases with no gene match: 11. Germline V gene lookup returns CDR1 SGHTA and CDR2 FQGNSA. The DNA for the CDR3 is TGTGCCAGCATCCAAACCCGACTAGCGGGACGCTACGAGCAGTACTTC. Its translation is CASIQTRLAGRYEQYF.

The J gene is TRBJ2-5, the V gene TRBV6-4, with D maybe TRBD2 (6 bases). The CDR3 has 16 residues. Germline V gene lookup returns CDR1 MRHNA and CDR2 SNTAGT. The V gene lost 0 bases and the J gene lost 2 bases, with 13 bases spanning the gap. The CDR3: CASSDSWRVTQETQYF. In DNA form, the CDR3 reads TGTGCCAGCAGTGACTCATGGAGGGTAACTCAAGAGACCCAGTACTTC.

V usage is TRBV25-1 and J usage is TRBJ2-7; 7 bases fit TRBD2. V was pared by 2 bases and J by 4 bases, with 8 bases of the junction left unmatched. The CDR3 sequence is 15 residues long. Germline V gene data show CDR1 as MGHDK and CDR2 as SYGVNS. CDR3 nucleotides: TGTGCCAGCAGTGAACAGTCCGGGAGGCGGTACGAGCAGTACTTC. Encoded protein: CASSEQSGRRYEQYF.

V and J are TRBV7-6 and TRBJ2-2; a weak D match, TRBD1 (6 bases). Germline V gene data show CDR1 as SGHVS and CDR2 as FNYEAQ. The V end lost 1 base, the J end lost 1 base, and 10 bases lay between the germline ends. There are 16 residues in the CDR3. The DNA of the CDR3 is TGTGCCAGCAGCTTAGTTCCGGGACAGAACACCGGGGAGCTGTTTTTT. This encodes CASSLVPGQNTGELFF.

The chain links TRBV6-5 to TRBJ2-7; 9 nucleotides match TRBD1. CDR3 length: 14 amino acids. J lost 3 bases, V lost 2 bases, and 2 bases had no gene match. Germline CDR1 and CDR2: MNHEY and SVGAGI. The CDR3 sequence is CASSYRDRVYEQYF. The CDR3 region has the DNA TGTGCCAGCAGTTACCGGGACAGGGTCTACGAGCAGTACTTC.

The J gene is TRBJ2-7, the V gene TRBV5-4; 12 nucleotides match TRBD2. This CDR3 is built from 15 residues. The germline gives CDR1 SGHNT, CDR2 YYREEE (reference sequence). The V segment lost 8 bases and the J segment 9 bases; nucleotides outside the gene matches: 15. CDR3 residues: CASTAPLAGGPVQYF. CDR3 in DNA: TGTGCCAGTACCGCCCCCCTAGCGGGAGGGCCTGTGCAGTACTTC.

The chain uses TRBV28 and TRBJ2-7; D perhaps matches TRBD2 (6 bases). Trimming took 3 bases from V and 3 from J, leaving 30 bases between them. The length of the CDR3 is 20 residues. The V gene's germline CDR1 is MDHEN and CDR2 SYDVKM. The CDR3 region is CASSFPRREEGEGPFYEQYF. CDR3 sequence (DNA): TGTGCCAGCAGTTTCCCCCGCAGGGAGGAGGGAGAGGGGCCTTTCTACGAGCAGTACTTC.

The chain recombines TRBV25-1 with TRBJ2-7; 9 bases agree with TRBD2. The germline V gene has CDR1 MGHDK and CDR2 SYGVNS. The CDR3 is made up of 15 amino acids. With V trimmed by 6 bases and J by 4 bases, 10 bases remained unmatched. CDR3 residues: CASRTSAGGQYEQYF. The CDR3 DNA sequence: TGTGCCAGCAGGACTTCGGCGGGAGGGCAATACGAGCAGTACTTC.

This chain connects TRBV7-2 to TRBJ2-2; maybe TRBD2 (5 bases). Germline CDR1 reads SGHTA; CDR2 reads FQGNSA. This CDR3 has 16 amino acids. The germline V and J ends were trimmed by 5 bases and 1 base, with 14 bases remaining between them. Written as DNA, the CDR3 is TGTGCCAGCAGCACTTTGGGGAGTGGGAACACCGGGGAGCTGTTTTTT. It yields the protein CASSTLGSGNTGELFF.

The chain links TRBV6-1 to TRBJ1-2; a weak D match, TRBD1 (6 bases). There are 15 residues in the CDR3. Trimming took 5 bases from V and 4 from J, leaving 17 bases between them. In germline, CDR1 is MNHNS, CDR2 SASEGT. CDR3 in DNA: TGTGCCAGCAGTCGCATAGGACAGCACCTCTATGGCTACACCTTC. It encodes CASSRIGQHLYGYTF.

The genes are TRBV11-3 and TRBJ2-7; D is possibly TRBD2 (6 bases). The V end lost 5 bases, the J end lost 4 bases, and 18 bases lay between the germline ends. Germline-derived CDR1 and CDR2 are SGHNT and YENEEA. The CDR3 runs to 15 residues. CDR3 bases: TGTGCCAGCAGCCCAGGGACTCCCCGTAGGTACGAGCAGTACTTC. Encoded protein: CASSPGTPRRYEQYF.

This chain links TRBV9 with TRBJ2-1, with D uncertain. The CDR3 contains 12 residues. CDR1 is SGDLS, CDR2 YYNGEE, per germline. V gave up 3 bases and J gave up 13 bases, with 14 bases separating them. The CDR3 region has the DNA TGTGCCAGCAGCGAGCCCCTGGGCTCCCAGTTCTTC. Translating gives CASSEPLGSQFF.

In this sample, this clone turned up a few times. This sequence joins TRBV30 and TRBJ2-7, with TRBD2 identical over 9 bases. The CDR3 totals 14 residues. V dropped 5 bases and J dropped 7; count of bases not matched to a gene: 12. CDR1 and CDR2 (germline): GTSNPN, SVGIG (reference sequence). The CDR3 sequence: CAWDRLAVGGEQYF. The CDR3 bases are TGTGCCTGGGACCGACTAGCGGTCGGGGGGGAGCAGTACTTC.

This rearrangement joins TRBV10-3 to TRBJ2-1; D is ambiguous. V gave up 6 bases and J gave up 7 bases, with 7 bases separating them. Germline V gene data show CDR1 as ENHRY and CDR2 as SYGVKD. The CDR3 has 11 amino acids. The chain's CDR3 is CAISLYNEQFF. CDR3 sequence (DNA): TGTGCCATCAGCCTATATAATGAGCAGTTCTTC.

This clone was counted a few times. The chain is built from TRBV14 and TRBJ2-7; D remains ambiguous. This CDR3 spans 17 amino acids. Trimming shortened V by 2 bases and J by 5 bases, and 22 bases separated the two germline ends. CDR1 SGHDN and CDR2 FVKESK come from the germline V gene. CDR3 nucleotide sequence: TGTGCCAGCAGCCAACCCCGCGAGGAAAATTCAAGCCACGAGCAGTACTTC. This translates into CASSQPREENSSHEQYF.

Only a few counts were recorded for this clone. The CDR3 bases are TGTGCCAGCAGTGACGGGATTCGGAACACTGAAGCTTTCTTT. This translates into CASSDGIRNTEAFF. The chain uses TRBV25-1 and TRBJ1-1; D ambiguous. CDR1 is MGHDK and CDR2 is SYGVNS in the germline V gene. V was pared by 3 bases and J by 1 base, with 9 bases between. The CDR3 totals 14 residues.

This clone appeared a single time. The CDR3 here is CASSIWTAHDNEQFF. Here the CDR3 DNA reads TGTGCCAGTAGTATATGGACAGCCCATGACAATGAGCAGTTCTTC. The chain uses TRBV19 and TRBJ2-1; TRBD1 might be the D (6 bases). V lost 2 bases to trimming and J lost 5 bases, with 13 bases between them. Germline V gene sequence: CDR1 LNHDA, CDR2 SQIVND (reference sequence). The CDR3 has 15 amino acids.

The rearrangement uses TRBV2 and TRBJ2-1, with a weak D call TRBD2 (5 bases). V was pared by 4 bases and J by 6 bases, with 16 bases between. CDR3 length: 15 amino acids. Germline assignment: CDR1 SNHLY and CDR2 FYNNEI. The CDR3 reads CASSAKGEGRNEQFF. The DNA for the CDR3 is TGTGCCAGCAGTGCCAAGGGAGAGGGCCGCAATGAGCAGTTCTTC.

The chain uses TRBV18 and TRBJ2-7, with 8 positions matching TRBD2. V trimming: 6 bases; J trimming: 2 bases; junction bases outside the gene matches: 9. The germline CDR1 and CDR2 sequences are KGHSH and LQKENI. CDR3 size: 15 residues. The CDR3 bases are TGTGCCAGCTCTCCTAAGCGGGGGAAGACCTACGAGCAGTACTTC. Residues: CASSPKRGKTYEQYF.

This chain connects TRBV6-7 to TRBJ2-5, with a possible D match to TRBD2 (5 bases). TRBV6-7 is an ORF for which the function is uncertain. This CDR3 is built from 12 residues. V gave up 6 bases and J gave up 3 bases, with 8 bases separating them. The CDR3 nucleotides read TGTGCCAGCAGGAGGGCCAAAGAGACCCAGTACTTC. Protein: CASRRAKETQYF.

V gene TRBV2 combines with J gene TRBJ2-1; maybe TRBD2 (6 bases). Per the germline V gene, CDR1 is SNHLY and CDR2 is FYNNEI. The CDR3 contains 14 residues. With 7 bases removed from V and 1 base from J, the gap between germline ends came to 11 bases. The CDR3 nucleotides read TGTGCCAGCATATCCGGGGGATCCTACAATGAGCAGTTCTTC. Its protein is CASISGGSYNEQFF.

This chain joins TRBV28 and TRBJ1-1, with D tentatively TRBD1 (5 bases). Germline values: CDR1 MDHEN, CDR2 SYDVKM. Trimming removed 6 bases from V and 4 bases from J, with 12 bases in between. The CDR3 totals 13 residues. The CDR3 here is CASRGRQGTEAFF. The CDR3 nucleotides read TGTGCCAGCAGAGGGCGTCAGGGCACTGAAGCTTTCTTT.

The rearrangement uses TRBV27 and TRBJ1-1, with TRBD1 matching over 10 bases. The CDR3 spans 13 residues. Per the germline V gene, CDR1 is MNHEY and CDR2 is SMNVEV (reference sequence). V was clipped by 7 bases and J by 4 bases; unmatched bases: 3. CDR3 sequence (DNA): TGTGCCAGCACTTGGACAGGGGGCACTGAAGCTTTCTTT. Translation gives CASTWTGGTEAFF.

The V call is TRBV6-1, the J call TRBJ2-6, with D perhaps TRBD1 (5 bases). Germline CDR1 reads MNHNS; CDR2 reads SASEGT. V was clipped by 3 bases and J by 0 bases, with 12 bases between them. The CDR3 is 17 residues long. CDR3 loop: CASSEVSGLSGANVLTF. The CDR3 bases are TGTGCCAGCAGTGAGGTTTCAGGGCTCTCTGGGGCCAACGTCCTGACTTTC.